Presented here are 21 T cell receptor beta chains from one specimen sequenced in a study of cytomegalovirus exposure and HLA in healthy donors. The PCR ran on 60 Vbeta and 13 Jbeta primers. Here immunoSEQ multiplex PCR was the method, and the copy in TCRdb shows in-frame clones only, minus some. The sample is made up of tens of thousands of clones, and the top ten hold around 7.9% of it. The specimen sequenced was PBMCs. These receptors were taken from a male donor in good health and CMV-seronegative.

This chain connects TRBV9 to TRBJ1-2; D uncertain. The germline gives CDR1 SGDLS, CDR2 YYNGEE. CDR3 length: 15 residues. V was cut by 0 bases and J by 0 bases, with 9 bases left in between. CDR3: CASSVVPEANYGYTF. The CDR3 DNA sequence: TGTGCCAGCAGCGTAGTCCCAGAAGCTAACTATGGCTACACCTTC. The full variable domain, in which reference TRBV9 and TRBJ1-2 provide the parts outside the CDR3, is DSGVTQTPKHLITATGQRVTLRCSPRSGDLSVYWYQQSLDQGLQFLIQYYNGEERAKGNILERFSAQQFPDLHSELNLSSLELGDSALYFCASSVVPEANYGYTFGSGTRLTVV.

The genes are TRBV4-3 and TRBJ2-7; the D is unclear. The V end was cut by 0 bases, the J end by 2 bases, with 11 bases between. CDR1 is LGHNA and CDR2 is YSLEER in the germline V gene. This CDR3 is 15 amino acids long. The CDR3 region is CASSQDLGTTYEQYF. In nucleotides, the CDR3 is TGCGCCAGCAGCCAAGATCTGGGCACCACCTACGAGCAGTACTTC.

V and J are TRBV19 and TRBJ2-1, with 10 bases lining up with TRBD2. This CDR3 spans 14 amino acids. Per the germline V gene, CDR1 is LNHDA and CDR2 is SQIVND (reference sequence). Trimming at V came to 10 bases and at J to 2 bases, leaving 5 bases not matched to a gene. CDR3 DNA: TGTGCCACCGATAGCGGGAGGACCTACAATGAGCAGTTCTTC. Residues: CATDSGRTYNEQFF.

This chain connects TRBV5-4 to TRBJ1-1; perhaps TRBD1 as D (5 bases). The V end lost 1 base, the J end lost 4 bases, and 14 bases lay between the germline ends. Germline CDR1 is SGHNT and CDR2 is YYREEE (reference sequence). There are 15 residues in the CDR3. CDR3 protein: CASSLPPGLSTEAFF. The CDR3 region has the DNA TGTGCCAGCAGCTTGCCTCCGGGACTGAGCACTGAAGCTTTCTTT.

The chain uses TRBV11-3 and TRBJ2-1, with 9 positions matching TRBD2. With 3 bases clipped from V and 8 bases from J, the junction kept 5 bases outside the gene matches. The CDR3 has 14 residues. Germline assignment: CDR1 SGHNT and CDR2 YENEEA. The CDR3 is CASSFSGSIDEQFF. The DNA for the CDR3 is TGTGCCAGCAGCTTTAGCGGGAGTATCGATGAGCAGTTCTTC.

The genes are TRBV6-4 and TRBJ2-1, with D perhaps matching TRBD2 (7 bases). There are 13 residues in the CDR3. Trimming took 2 bases from V and 6 from J, leaving 8 bases between them. Per the germline V gene, CDR1 is MRHNA and CDR2 is SNTAGT. CDR3 nucleotide sequence: TGTGCCAGCAGTGACGGGGGGGCCAATGAGCAGTTCTTC. This codes for CASSDGGANEQFF.

The rearrangement links TRBV15 to TRBJ1-2, with TRBD1 identical over 7 bases. The CDR3 totals 14 residues. V gave up 4 bases and J gave up 4 bases; unmatched junction bases: 6. Looked up from germline, CDR1 is LNHNV and CDR2 is YYDKDF (reference sequence). DNA for the CDR3: TGTGCCACCAGCACCGACAGGGCAGGCTATGGCTACACCTTC. Translation gives CATSTDRAGYGYTF.

The CDR3 region has the DNA TGTGCCAGCAGTTACAACAGGGGGGTCTACGAGCAGTACTTC. Translation: CASSYNRGVYEQYF. The chain recombines TRBV6-5 with TRBJ2-7, with 8 bases aligning to TRBD1. Germline V gene data show CDR1 as MNHEY and CDR2 as SVGAGI. The junction had 3 bases not matched to a gene; V was cut back by 2 bases and J by 3 bases. This CDR3 comprises 14 residues.

This rearrangement joins TRBV18 to TRBJ1-5; no firm D call. Germline V gene data show CDR1 as KGHSH and CDR2 as LQKENI. V lost 5 bases to trimming and J lost 5 bases, with 19 bases between them. The CDR3 is 16 residues long. Written as DNA, the CDR3 is TGTGCCAGCTCAATGAGCCGACTTGAGAGGGATCAGCCCCAGCATTTT. Amino acid sequence: CASSMSRLERDQPQHF.

The V call is TRBV18, the J call TRBJ2-7, with a possible D match to TRBD1 (7 bases). The CDR3 length is 14 residues. V lost 6 bases to trimming and J lost 4 bases, with 16 bases between them. The V gene's germline CDR1 is KGHSH and CDR2 LQKENI. CDR3: CASSRDREVYEQYF. CDR3 bases: TGTGCCAGCTCCCGAGACAGGGAGGTGTACGAGCAGTACTTC.

The chain is built from TRBV7-9 and TRBJ2-3; 9 positions match TRBD1. CDR1 and CDR2 (germline): SEHNR, FQNEAQ (reference sequence). V was pared by 2 bases and J by 4 bases, with 7 bases of the junction left unmatched. CDR3 length: 16 amino acids. DNA for the CDR3: TGTGCCAGCAGCTTATCTTGGACAGGGGTCGCAGATACGCAGTATTTT. Translation gives CASSLSWTGVADTQYF. The full variable domain, in which reference TRBV7-9 and TRBJ2-3 provide the parts outside the CDR3, is DTGVSQNPRHKITKRGQNVTFRCDPISEHNRLYWYRQTLGQGPEFLTYFQNEAQLEKSRLLSDRFSAERPKGSFSTLEIQRTEQGDSAMYLCASSLSWTGVADTQYFGPGTRLTVL.

The gene calls are TRBV7-9 and TRBJ2-1; 12 bases fit TRBD1. CDR3 size: 14 residues. V shed 5 bases and J 10 bases; nucleotides not matched to a gene: 6. Germline lookup yields CDR1 SEHNR and CDR2 FQNEAQ (reference sequence). The CDR3 nucleotides read TGTGCCAGCAGCCCCGGGACAGGGGGCTGGGAGCAGTTCTTC. This translates into CASSPGTGGWEQFF.

The chain uses TRBV5-5 and TRBJ1-3; possible D gene TRBD1, 6 bases. The V gene's germline CDR1 is SGHKS and CDR2 YYEKEE (reference sequence). Trimming shortened V by 4 bases and J by 6 bases, and 17 bases separated the two germline ends. The CDR3 runs to 15 residues. CDR3 in DNA: TGTGCCAGCAGCCACCTGGGGGCAGCCTTAAACACCATATATTTT. Translation gives CASSHLGAALNTIYF.

The genes are TRBV30 and TRBJ2-5; 11 positions match TRBD2. CDR3 length: 13 amino acids. The ends lost 7 bases at V and 5 bases at J; junction bases unmatched: 6. Per the germline V gene, CDR1 is GTSNPN and CDR2 is SVGIG (reference sequence). The CDR3 sequence is CALGLAVGETQYF. As DNA, the CDR3 is TGTGCCTTGGGACTAGCGGTTGGGGAGACCCAGTACTTC. Combining the CDR3 with reference TRBV30 and TRBJ2-5 gives the whole variable domain SQTIHQWPATLVQPVGSPLSLECTVEGTSNPNLYWYRQAAGRGLQLLFYSVGIGQISSEVPQNLSASRPQDRQFILSSKKLLLSDSGFYLCALGLAVGETQYFGPGTRLLVL.

This chain uses TRBV4-2 with TRBJ2-1; D is undetermined. Germline V gives CDR1 LGHNA, CDR2 YNFKEQ. V was clipped by 1 base and J by 4 bases, with 11 bases between them. This CDR3 spans 15 amino acids. The DNA of the CDR3 is TGTGCCAGCAGCCAAGGAACTAATAGGTACAATGAGCAGTTCTTC. This translates into CASSQGTNRYNEQFF.

The chain has TRBV7-8 and TRBJ1-2; a weak D match, TRBD1 (5 bases). This CDR3 has 14 amino acids. Trimming removed 0 bases at V and 7 bases at J, with 12 bases between. Germline V gene data show CDR1 as SGHVS and CDR2 as FQNEAQ. The CDR3 nucleotides read TGTGCCAGCAGCTTAGCAGGGGCCGCTAGTGGCTACACCTTC. It codes for CASSLAGAASGYTF.

This chain uses TRBV27 with TRBJ2-7, with 7 bases aligning to TRBD2. Germline loops: CDR1 MNHEY, CDR2 SMNVEV (reference sequence). The CDR3 extends over 14 amino acids. Losses at the gene ends were 6 bases for V and 3 bases for J; bases not matched to a gene: 8. In DNA, the CDR3 is TGTGCCAGCAGGATAAGCGGGACTATCTACGAGCAGTACTTC. Translation: CASRISGTIYEQYF.

The V gene is TRBV5-1, the J gene TRBJ2-7; 7 bases match TRBD2. V lost 0 bases, J lost 2 bases, and 5 bases stayed unmatched. The CDR3 is made up of 15 amino acids. Germline assignment: CDR1 SGHRS and CDR2 YFSETQ. CDR3 nucleotides: TGCGCCAGCAGCTTGGGGGCTAGCGGCGCCTACGAGCAGTACTTC. Its translation is CASSLGASGAYEQYF.

The chain joins TRBV6-5 to TRBJ1-1, with 11 nucleotides matching TRBD1. The CDR3 covers 15 residues. Unmatched junction bases numbered 5, after V lost 6 bases and J lost 2 bases. CDR1 MNHEY and CDR2 SVGAGI come from the germline V gene. The CDR3 DNA reads as TGTGCCAGCAGGTGGACAGGGGGCGGCAACACTGAAGCTTTCTTT. It encodes CASRWTGGGNTEAFF.

The chain uses TRBV7-2 and TRBJ2-7; D possibly corresponds to TRBD1 (5 bases). The CDR3 is 13 residues long. Germline V gives CDR1 SGHTA, CDR2 FQGNSA. V lost 5 bases and J 1 base, leaving 9 bases between the germline ends. CDR3 protein: CASSRDRSYEQYF. In DNA form, the CDR3 reads TGTGCCAGCAGCCGCGACAGATCCTACGAGCAGTACTTC.

Turning to this clone: Compared with germline, one end of the junction differs, possibly owing to a read error. The V and J genes are TRBV7-2 and TRBJ2-3; 12 nucleotides agree with TRBD2. Germline values: CDR1 SGHTA, CDR2 FQGNSA. CDR3 length: 14 residues. The CDR3 reads CASSLNRRLAGVTF. The CDR3 coding sequence is TGTGCCAGCAGCTTAAATCGCCGACTAGCGGGGGTAACCTTT.